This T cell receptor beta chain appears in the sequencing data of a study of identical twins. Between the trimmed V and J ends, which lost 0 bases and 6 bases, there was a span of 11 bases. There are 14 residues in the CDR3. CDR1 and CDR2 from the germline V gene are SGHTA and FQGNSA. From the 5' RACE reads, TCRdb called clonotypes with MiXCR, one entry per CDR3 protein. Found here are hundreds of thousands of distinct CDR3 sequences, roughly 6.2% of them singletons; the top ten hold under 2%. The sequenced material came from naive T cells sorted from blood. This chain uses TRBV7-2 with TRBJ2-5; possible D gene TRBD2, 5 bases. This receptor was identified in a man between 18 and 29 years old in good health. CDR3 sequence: CASSLAEGWKTQYF. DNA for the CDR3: TGTGCCAGCAGCTTAGCAGAGGGCTGGAAGACCCAGTACTTC.